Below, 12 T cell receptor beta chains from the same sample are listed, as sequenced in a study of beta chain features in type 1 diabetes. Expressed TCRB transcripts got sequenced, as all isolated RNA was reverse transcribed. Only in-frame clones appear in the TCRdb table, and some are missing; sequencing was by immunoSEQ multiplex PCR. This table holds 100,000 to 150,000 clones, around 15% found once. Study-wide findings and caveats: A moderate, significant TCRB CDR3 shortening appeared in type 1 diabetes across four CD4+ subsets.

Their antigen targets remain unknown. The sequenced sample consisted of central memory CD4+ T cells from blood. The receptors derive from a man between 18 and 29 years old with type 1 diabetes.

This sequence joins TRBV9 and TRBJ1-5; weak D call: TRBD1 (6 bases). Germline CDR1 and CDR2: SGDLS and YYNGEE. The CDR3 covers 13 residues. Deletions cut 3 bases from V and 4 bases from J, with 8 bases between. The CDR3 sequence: CASSGDTNQPQHF. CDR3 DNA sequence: TGTGCCAGCAGCGGGGACACGAATCAGCCCCAGCATTTT.

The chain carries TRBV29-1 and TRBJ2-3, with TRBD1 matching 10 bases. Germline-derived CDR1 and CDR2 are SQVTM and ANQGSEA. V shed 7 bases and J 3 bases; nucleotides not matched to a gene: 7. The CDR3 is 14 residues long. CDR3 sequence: CSAPTGGLTDTQYF. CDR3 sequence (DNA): TGCAGCGCCCCGACAGGGGGCTTGACAGATACGCAGTATTTT.

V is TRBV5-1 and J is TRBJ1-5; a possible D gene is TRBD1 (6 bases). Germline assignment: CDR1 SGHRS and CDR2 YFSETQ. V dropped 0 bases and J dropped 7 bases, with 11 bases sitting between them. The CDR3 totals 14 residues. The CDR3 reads CASSLGGANQPQHF. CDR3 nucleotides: TGCGCCAGCAGCTTGGGGGGGGCGAACCAGCCCCAGCATTTT.

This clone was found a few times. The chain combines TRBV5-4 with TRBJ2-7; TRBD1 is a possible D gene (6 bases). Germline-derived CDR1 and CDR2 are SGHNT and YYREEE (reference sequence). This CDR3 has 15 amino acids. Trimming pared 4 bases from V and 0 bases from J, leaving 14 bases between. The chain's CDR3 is CASSPTGRSSYEQYF. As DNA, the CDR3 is TGTGCCAGCAGCCCGACAGGCCGGAGCTCCTACGAGCAGTACTTC. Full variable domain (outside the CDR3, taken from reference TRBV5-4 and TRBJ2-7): ETGVTQSPTHLIKTRGQQVTLRCSSQSGHNTVSWYQQALGQGPQFIFQYYREEENGRGNFPPRFSGLQFPNYSSELNVNALELDDSALYLCASSPTGRSSYEQYFGPGTRLTVT.

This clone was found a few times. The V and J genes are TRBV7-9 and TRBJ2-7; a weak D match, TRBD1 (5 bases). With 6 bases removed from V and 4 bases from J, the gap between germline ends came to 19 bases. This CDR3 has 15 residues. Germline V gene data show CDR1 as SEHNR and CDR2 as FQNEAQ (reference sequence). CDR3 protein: CASSWTQSKVYEQYF. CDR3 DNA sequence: TGTGCCAGCAGTTGGACACAGTCTAAGGTGTACGAGCAGTACTTC. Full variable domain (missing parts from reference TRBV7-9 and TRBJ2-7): DTGVSQNPRHKITKRGQNVTFRCDPISEHNRLYWYRQTLGQGPEFLTYFQNEAQLEKSRLLSDRFSAERPKGSFSTLEIQRTEQGDSAMYLCASSWTQSKVYEQYFGPGTRLTVT.

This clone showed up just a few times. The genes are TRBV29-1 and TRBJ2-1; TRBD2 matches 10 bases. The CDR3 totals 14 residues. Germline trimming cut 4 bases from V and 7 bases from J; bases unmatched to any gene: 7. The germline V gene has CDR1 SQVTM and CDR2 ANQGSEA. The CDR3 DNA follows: TGCAGCGTTGGGACTAGCGGAGGGCGGAATGAGCAGTTCTTC. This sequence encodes CSVGTSGGRNEQFF.

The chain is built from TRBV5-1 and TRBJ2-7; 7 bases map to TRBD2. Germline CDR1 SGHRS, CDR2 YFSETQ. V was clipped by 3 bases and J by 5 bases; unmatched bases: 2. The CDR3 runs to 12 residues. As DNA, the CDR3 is TGCGCCAGCAGCTGGGGAGGGGACGAGCAGTACTTC. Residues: CASSWGGDEQYF.

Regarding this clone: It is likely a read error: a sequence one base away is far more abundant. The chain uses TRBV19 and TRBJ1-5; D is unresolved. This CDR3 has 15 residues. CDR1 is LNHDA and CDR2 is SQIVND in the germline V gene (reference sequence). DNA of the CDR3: TGTGCCATTAGTATTCTATCGGGTAGCAATCAGCCCCAGCATTTT. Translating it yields CAISILSGSNQPQHF.

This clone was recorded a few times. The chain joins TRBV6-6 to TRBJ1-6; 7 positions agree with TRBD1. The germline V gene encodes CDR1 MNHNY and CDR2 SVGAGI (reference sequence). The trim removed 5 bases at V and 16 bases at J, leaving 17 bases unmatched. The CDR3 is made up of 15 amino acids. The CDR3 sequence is CASSPRDSFGVPLHF. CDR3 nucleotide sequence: TGTGCCAGCAGTCCCCGGGACAGCTTTGGTGTCCCGCTCCACTTT.

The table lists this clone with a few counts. CDR3: CASSVDLHGTAYGYTF. The CDR3 coding sequence is TGTGCCAGCAGCGTAGACCTTCACGGGACAGCATATGGCTACACCTTC. The chain is built from TRBV9 and TRBJ1-2; 7 bases map to TRBD1. Germline values: CDR1 SGDLS, CDR2 YYNGEE. The V gene end was trimmed by 0 bases and the J gene end by 5 bases; junction bases not matched to a gene: 10. The length of the CDR3 is 16 residues.

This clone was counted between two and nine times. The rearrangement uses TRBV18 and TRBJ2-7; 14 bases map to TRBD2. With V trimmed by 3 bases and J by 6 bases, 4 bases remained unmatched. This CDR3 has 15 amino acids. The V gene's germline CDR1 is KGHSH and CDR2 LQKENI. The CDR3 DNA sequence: TGTGCCAGCTCACCGGGACTAGCGGGAGACGTCGAGCAGTACTTC. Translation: CASSPGLAGDVEQYF.

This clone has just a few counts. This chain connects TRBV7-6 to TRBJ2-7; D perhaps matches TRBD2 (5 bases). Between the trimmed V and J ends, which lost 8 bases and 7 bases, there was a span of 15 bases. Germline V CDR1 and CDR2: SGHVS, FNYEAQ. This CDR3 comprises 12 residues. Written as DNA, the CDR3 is TGTGCCAGCGCGCGGGCCACGGGGGAGCAGTACTTC. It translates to CASARATGEQYF.